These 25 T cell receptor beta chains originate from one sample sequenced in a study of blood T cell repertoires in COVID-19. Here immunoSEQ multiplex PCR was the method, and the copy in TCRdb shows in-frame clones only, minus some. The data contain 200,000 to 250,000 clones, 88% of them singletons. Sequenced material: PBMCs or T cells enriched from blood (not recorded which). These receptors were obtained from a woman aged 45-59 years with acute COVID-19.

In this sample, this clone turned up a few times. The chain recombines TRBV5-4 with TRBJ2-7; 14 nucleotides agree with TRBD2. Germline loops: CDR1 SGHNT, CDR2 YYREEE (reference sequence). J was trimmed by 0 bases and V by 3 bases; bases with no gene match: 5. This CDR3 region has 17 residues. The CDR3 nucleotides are TGTGCCAGCAGCTGGGGACTAGCGGGAGCTAGCTCCTACGAGCAGTACTTC. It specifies CASSWGLAGASSYEQYF.

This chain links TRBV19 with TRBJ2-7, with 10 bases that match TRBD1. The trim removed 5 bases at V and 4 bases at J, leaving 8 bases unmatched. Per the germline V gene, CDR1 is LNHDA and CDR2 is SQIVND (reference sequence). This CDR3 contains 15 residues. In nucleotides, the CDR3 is TGTGCCAGTAGTCCGGGACAGGGGTACGGTTACGAGCAGTACTTC. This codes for CASSPGQGYGYEQYF.

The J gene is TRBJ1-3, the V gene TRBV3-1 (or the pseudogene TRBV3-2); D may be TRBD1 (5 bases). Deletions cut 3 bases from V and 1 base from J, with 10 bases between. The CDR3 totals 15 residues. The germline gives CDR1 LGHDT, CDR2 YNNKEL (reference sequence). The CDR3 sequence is CASSQAPGSGNTIYF. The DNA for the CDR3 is TGTGCCAGCAGCCAGGCCCCAGGGTCTGGAAACACCATATATTTT.

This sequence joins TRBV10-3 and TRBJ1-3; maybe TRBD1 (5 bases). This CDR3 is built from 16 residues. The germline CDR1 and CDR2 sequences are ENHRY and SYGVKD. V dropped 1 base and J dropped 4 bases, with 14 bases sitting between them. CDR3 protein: CAISEFGRVSGNTIYF. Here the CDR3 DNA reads TGTGCCATCAGTGAGTTCGGCAGGGTGTCAGGAAACACCATATATTTT.

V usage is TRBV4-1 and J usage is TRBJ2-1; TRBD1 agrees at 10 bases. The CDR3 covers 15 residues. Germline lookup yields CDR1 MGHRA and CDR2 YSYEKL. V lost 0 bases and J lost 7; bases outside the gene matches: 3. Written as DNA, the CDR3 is TGCGCCAGCAGCCAAGAGGGGACAGGGGTGAATGAGCAGTTCTTC. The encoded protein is CASSQEGTGVNEQFF.

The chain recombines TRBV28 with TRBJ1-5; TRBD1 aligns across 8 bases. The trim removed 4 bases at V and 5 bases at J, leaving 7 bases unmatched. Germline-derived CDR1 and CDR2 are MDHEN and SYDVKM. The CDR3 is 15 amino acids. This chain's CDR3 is CASSSSGGADQPQHF. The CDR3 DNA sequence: TGTGCCAGCAGTTCGTCAGGGGGCGCTGATCAGCCCCAGCATTTT.

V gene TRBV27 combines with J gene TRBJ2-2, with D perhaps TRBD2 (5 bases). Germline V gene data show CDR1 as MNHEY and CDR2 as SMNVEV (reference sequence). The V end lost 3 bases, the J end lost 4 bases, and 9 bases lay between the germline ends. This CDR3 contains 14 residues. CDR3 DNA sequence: TGTGCCAGCAGTTTCGGGGTACCCACCGGGGAGCTGTTTTTT. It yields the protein CASSFGVPTGELFF.

CDR3 nucleotides: TGTGCCAGCAGCTCAACAGGGCGCACCGGGGAGCTGTTTTTT. This codes for CASSSTGRTGELFF. The chain links TRBV3-1 (or the pseudogene TRBV3-2) to TRBJ2-2; D is possibly TRBD1 (6 bases). The CDR3 is made up of 14 amino acids. Between the trimmed V and J ends, which lost 5 bases and 4 bases, there was a span of 11 bases. Per germline, CDR1 LGHDT and CDR2 YNNKEL (reference sequence).

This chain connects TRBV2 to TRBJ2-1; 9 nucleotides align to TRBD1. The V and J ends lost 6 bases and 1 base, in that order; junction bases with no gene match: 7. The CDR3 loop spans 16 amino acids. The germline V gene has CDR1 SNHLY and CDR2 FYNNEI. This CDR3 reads CASRETGGASYNEQFF. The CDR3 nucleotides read TGTGCCAGCAGAGAAACAGGGGGCGCATCCTACAATGAGCAGTTCTTC. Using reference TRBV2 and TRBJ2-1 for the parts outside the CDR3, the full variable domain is EPEVTQTPSHQVTQMGQEVILRCVPISNHLYFYWYRQILGQKVEFLVSFYNNEISEKSEIFDDQFSVERPDGSNFTLKIRSTKLEDSAMYFCASRETGGASYNEQFFGPGTRLTVL.

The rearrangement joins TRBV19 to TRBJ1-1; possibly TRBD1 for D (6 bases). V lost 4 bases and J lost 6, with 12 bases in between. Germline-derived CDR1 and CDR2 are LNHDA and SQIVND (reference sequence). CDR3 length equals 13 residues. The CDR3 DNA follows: TGTGCCAGTAGTAGGACAGCCGGCCCTGAAGCTTTCTTT. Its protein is CASSRTAGPEAFF.

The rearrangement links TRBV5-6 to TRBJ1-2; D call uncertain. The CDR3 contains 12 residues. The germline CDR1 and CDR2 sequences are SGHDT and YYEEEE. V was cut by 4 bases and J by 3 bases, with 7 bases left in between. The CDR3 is CASSLYYYGYTF. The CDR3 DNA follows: TGTGCCAGCAGCCTCTACTACTATGGCTACACCTTC.

CDR3 in amino acids: CASTPDSPNIQYF. The CDR3 bases are TGTGCCAGCACCCCCGACAGCCCGAACATTCAGTACTTC. This rearrangement joins TRBV6-2 or TRBV6-3 to TRBJ2-4, with a possible D match to TRBD1 (5 bases). The germline V and J ends were trimmed by 7 bases and 7 bases, with 14 bases remaining between them. Looked up from germline, CDR1 is MNHEY and CDR2 is SVGEGT. The CDR3 consists of 13 residues.

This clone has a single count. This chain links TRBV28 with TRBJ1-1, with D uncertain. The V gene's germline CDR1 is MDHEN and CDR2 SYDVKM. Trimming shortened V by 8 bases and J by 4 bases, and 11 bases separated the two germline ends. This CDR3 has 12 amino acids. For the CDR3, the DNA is TGTGCCAGCTATGTCGGTGGCACTGAAGCTTTCTTT. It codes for CASYVGGTEAFF.

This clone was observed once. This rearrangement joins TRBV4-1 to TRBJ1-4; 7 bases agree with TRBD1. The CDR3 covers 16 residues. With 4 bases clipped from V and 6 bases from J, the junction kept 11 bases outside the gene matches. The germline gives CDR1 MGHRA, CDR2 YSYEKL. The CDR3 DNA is TGCGCCAGCAGCCTCCTCATGGGACAGAACCATGAAAAACTGTTTTTT. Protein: CASSLLMGQNHEKLFF.

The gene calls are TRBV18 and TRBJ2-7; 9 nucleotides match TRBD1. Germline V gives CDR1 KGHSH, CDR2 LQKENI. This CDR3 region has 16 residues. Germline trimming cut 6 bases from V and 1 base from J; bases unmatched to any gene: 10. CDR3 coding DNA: TGTGCCAGCTCTCCAGATAGACAGGGGGTTTCCTACGAGCAGTACTTC. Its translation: CASSPDRQGVSYEQYF.

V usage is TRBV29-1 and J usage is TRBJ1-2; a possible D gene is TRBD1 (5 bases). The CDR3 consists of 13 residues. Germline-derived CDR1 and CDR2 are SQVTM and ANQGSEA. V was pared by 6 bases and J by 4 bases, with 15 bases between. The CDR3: CSVAPDIPYGYTF. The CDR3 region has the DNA TGCAGCGTCGCCCCGGACATACCCTATGGCTACACCTTC.

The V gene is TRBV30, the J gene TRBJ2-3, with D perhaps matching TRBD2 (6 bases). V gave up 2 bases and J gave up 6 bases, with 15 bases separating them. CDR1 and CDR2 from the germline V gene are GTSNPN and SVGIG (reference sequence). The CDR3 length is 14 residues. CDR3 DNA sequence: TGTGCCTGGAGTCGCGGGATGGGGGGTGATACGCAGTATTTT. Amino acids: CAWSRGMGGDTQYF.

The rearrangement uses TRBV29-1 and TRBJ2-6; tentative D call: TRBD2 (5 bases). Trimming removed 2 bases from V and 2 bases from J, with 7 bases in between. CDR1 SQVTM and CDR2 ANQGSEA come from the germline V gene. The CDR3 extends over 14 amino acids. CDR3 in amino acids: CSVETRAGANVLTF. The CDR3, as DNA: TGCAGCGTTGAAACGAGGGCTGGGGCCAACGTCCTGACTTTC. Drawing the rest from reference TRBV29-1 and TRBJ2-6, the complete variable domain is SAVISQKPSRDICQRGTSLTIQCQVDSQVTMMFWYRQQPGQSLTLIATANQGSEATYESGFVIDKFPISRPNLTFSTLTVSNMSPEDSSIYLCSVETRAGANVLTFGAGSRLTVL.

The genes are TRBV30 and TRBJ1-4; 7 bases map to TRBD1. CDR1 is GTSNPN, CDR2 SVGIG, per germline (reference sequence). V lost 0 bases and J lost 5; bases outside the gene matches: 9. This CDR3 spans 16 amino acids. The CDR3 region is CAWSVRGGPINEKLFF. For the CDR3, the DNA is TGTGCCTGGAGTGTACGAGGGGGCCCCATCAATGAAAAACTGTTTTTT.

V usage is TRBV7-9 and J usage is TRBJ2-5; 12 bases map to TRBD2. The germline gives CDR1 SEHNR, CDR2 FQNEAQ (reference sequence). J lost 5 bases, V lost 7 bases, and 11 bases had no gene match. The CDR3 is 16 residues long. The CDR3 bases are TGTGCCAGCAACCGACTAGCGGGAGAAGGCCGGGAGACCCAGTACTTC. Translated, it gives CASNRLAGEGRETQYF.

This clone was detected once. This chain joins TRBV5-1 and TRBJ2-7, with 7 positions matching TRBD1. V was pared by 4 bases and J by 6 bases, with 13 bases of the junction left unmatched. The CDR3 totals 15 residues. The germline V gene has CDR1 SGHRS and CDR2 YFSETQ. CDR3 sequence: CASSSLGQTIGEQYF. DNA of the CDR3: TGCGCCAGCAGCAGCCTGGGACAGACGATCGGCGAGCAGTACTTC.

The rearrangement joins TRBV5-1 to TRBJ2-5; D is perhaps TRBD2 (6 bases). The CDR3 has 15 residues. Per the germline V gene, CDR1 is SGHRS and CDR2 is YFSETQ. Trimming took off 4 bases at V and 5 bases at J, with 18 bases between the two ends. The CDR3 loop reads CASSPPGLPGETQYF. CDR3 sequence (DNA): TGCGCCAGCAGCCCACCGGGACTCCCGGGGGAGACCCAGTACTTC.

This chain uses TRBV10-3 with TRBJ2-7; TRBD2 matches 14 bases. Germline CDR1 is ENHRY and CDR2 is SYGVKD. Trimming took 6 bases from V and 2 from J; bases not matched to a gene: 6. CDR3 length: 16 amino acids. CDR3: CAIRAGLAGGPYEQYF. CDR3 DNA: TGTGCCATCAGGGCCGGACTAGCGGGAGGACCCTACGAGCAGTACTTC.

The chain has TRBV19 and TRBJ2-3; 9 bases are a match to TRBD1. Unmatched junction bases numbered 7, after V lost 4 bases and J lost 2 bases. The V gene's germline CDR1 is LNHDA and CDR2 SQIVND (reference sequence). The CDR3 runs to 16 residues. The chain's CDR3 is CASSTPDRGTTDTQYF. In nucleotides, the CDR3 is TGTGCCAGTAGTACCCCGGACAGGGGCACCACAGATACGCAGTATTTT.

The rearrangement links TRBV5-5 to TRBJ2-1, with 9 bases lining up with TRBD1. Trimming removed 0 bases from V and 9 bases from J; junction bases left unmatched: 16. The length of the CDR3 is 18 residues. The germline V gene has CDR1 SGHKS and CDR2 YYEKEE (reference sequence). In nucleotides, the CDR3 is TGTGCCAGCAGCTTGGCACAAAATCCGGGACAGGGACGCGGTGAGCAGTTCTTC. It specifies CASSLAQNPGQGRGEQFF.